The 22 T cell receptor beta chains in this list originate from one sample, sequenced in a study of blood T cell repertoires in COVID-19. Assay: immunoSEQ multiplex PCR; the TCRdb copy retains only in-frame clones and omits some. The data show approximately 230,000 clones, with about 85% seen just once and under 4% held by the top ten. Sequenced input: peripheral blood. These receptors came from a young man with active or convalescent COVID-19.

The rearrangement uses TRBV4-1 and TRBJ2-7, with 12 nucleotides matching TRBD1. J was trimmed by 5 bases and V by 2 bases; bases with no gene match: 7. The germline V gene encodes CDR1 MGHRA and CDR2 YSYEKL. There are 16 residues in the CDR3. CDR3 region: CASSQSRDRGHHEQYF. DNA of the CDR3: TGCGCCAGCAGCCAATCGAGGGACAGGGGGCACCACGAGCAGTACTTC.

The rearrangement links TRBV9 to TRBJ1-3, with D perhaps matching TRBD1 (6 bases). Germline-derived CDR1 and CDR2 are SGDLS and YYNGEE. This CDR3 contains 15 residues. Between the trimmed V and J ends, which lost 6 bases and 0 bases, there was a span of 13 bases. For the CDR3, the DNA is TGTGCCAGCACGGGACACCCGAGCTCTGGAAACACCATATATTTT. Its protein is CASTGHPSSGNTIYF. The full variable domain, in which reference TRBV9 and TRBJ1-3 provide the parts outside the CDR3, is DSGVTQTPKHLITATGQRVTLRCSPRSGDLSVYWYQQSLDQGLQFLIQYYNGEERAKGNILERFSAQQFPDLHSELNLSSLELGDSALYFCASTGHPSSGNTIYFGEGSWLTVV.

This clone was observed a single time. J is TRBJ1-4 and V is TRBV7-2; D is ambiguous. V lost 5 bases and J lost 5, with 27 bases in between. CDR1 and CDR2 (germline): SGHTA, FQGNSA. CDR3 length: 19 amino acids. The CDR3: CASSPQTLRFEGRNEKLFF. The CDR3, as DNA: TGTGCCAGCAGCCCACAGACCTTAAGATTTGAGGGTAGAAATGAAAAACTGTTTTTT.

The genes are TRBV18 and TRBJ1-6; D may be TRBD1 (5 bases). CDR3 size: 18 residues. CDR1 and CDR2 (germline): KGHSH, LQKENI. Trimming left V 1 base short and J 5 bases short, with 18 bases between. The CDR3 DNA is TGTGCCAGCTCACCACTAGCTTGGGGGGGTGACAATAATTCACCCCTCCACTTT. Its translation: CASSPLAWGGDNNSPLHF.

The CDR3 sequence: CASSPDRVEAFF. CDR3 bases: TGTGCCAGCTCACCGGACAGGGTGGAAGCTTTCTTT. The chain combines TRBV18 with TRBJ1-1, with TRBD1 matching over 8 bases. Germline CDR1 and CDR2: KGHSH and LQKENI. The CDR3 is made up of 12 amino acids. V shed 3 bases, J shed 8 bases, and the junction held 2 bases outside the gene matches.

V usage is TRBV24-1 and J usage is TRBJ1-2; D is ambiguous. There are 15 residues in the CDR3. The V end was cut by 0 bases, the J end by 0 bases, with 7 bases between. Germline CDR1 KGHDR, CDR2 SFDVKD. CDR3 DNA sequence: TGTGCCACCAGTGATTTGAGAGGTACTAACTATGGCTACACCTTC. Encoded protein: CATSDLRGTNYGYTF.

The CDR3 nucleotides read TGTGCCAGCAGCCCCTGGTACAGGGGGAACTATGGCTACACCTTC. Translation: CASSPWYRGNYGYTF. The genes are TRBV5-6 and TRBJ1-2; TRBD1 matches at 8 bases. The trim removed 4 bases at V and 2 bases at J, leaving 7 bases unmatched. CDR3 length: 15 amino acids. Per germline, CDR1 SGHDT and CDR2 YYEEEE.

The gene calls are TRBV5-1 and TRBJ2-5, with TRBD1 matching 9 bases. CDR3 length equals 15 residues. Germline CDR1 and CDR2: SGHRS and YFSETQ. J was trimmed by 5 bases and V by 5 bases; bases with no gene match: 10. This CDR3 reads CASRRLQGAGETQYF. The CDR3 coding sequence is TGCGCCAGCAGGCGCCTACAGGGGGCTGGGGAGACCCAGTACTTC.

The V and J genes are TRBV13 and TRBJ2-7; a weak D match, TRBD1 (6 bases). The CDR3 is 11 amino acids. Germline-derived CDR1 and CDR2 are PRHDT and FYEKMQ (reference sequence). The germline V and J ends were trimmed by 9 bases and 6 bases, with 12 bases remaining between them. The CDR3: CASKQGTEQYF. The CDR3 DNA reads as TGTGCCAGTAAACAGGGAACCGAGCAGTACTTC. Drawing the rest from reference TRBV13 and TRBJ2-7, the complete variable domain is AAGVIQSPRHLIKEKRETATLKCYPIPRHDTVYWYQQGPGQDPQFLISFYEKMQSDKGSIPDRFSAQQFSDYHSELNMSSLELGDSALYFCASKQGTEQYFGPGTRLTVT.

This clone has only a few counts. The genes are TRBV7-9 and TRBJ2-2, with 8 bases matching TRBD2. V gave up 5 bases and J gave up 2 bases; unmatched junction bases: 10. The CDR3 has 17 amino acids. Germline CDR1 is SEHNR and CDR2 is FQNEAQ (reference sequence). CDR3 sequence reads: CASSPGTRSSNTGELFF. The CDR3 nucleotides read TGTGCCAGCAGCCCCGGGACTAGATCGTCCAACACCGGGGAGCTGTTTTTT.

The rearrangement joins TRBV13 to TRBJ1-1, with unresolved D. Per the germline V gene, CDR1 is PRHDT and CDR2 is FYEKMQ (reference sequence). The CDR3 loop spans 14 amino acids. The ends were cut back, 1 base at V and 0 bases at J, with 6 bases in the middle. The DNA for the CDR3 is TGTGCCAGCAGCTTAGTCTCCGTGAACACTGAAGCTTTCTTT. Protein sequence: CASSLVSVNTEAFF.

The chain uses TRBV6-4 and TRBJ2-1, with 12 bases identical to TRBD2. The CDR3 extends over 15 amino acids. Trimming removed 5 bases from V and 7 bases from J; junction bases left unmatched: 6. Germline V CDR1 and CDR2: MRHNA, SNTAGT. CDR3 residues: CASSQTSGSGNEQFF. CDR3 bases: TGTGCCAGCAGTCAGACTAGCGGGAGTGGGAATGAGCAGTTCTTC.

The chain joins TRBV7-3 to TRBJ2-1, with TRBD2 matching over 9 bases. Germline V gene data show CDR1 as SGHTA and CDR2 as FQGTGA. V lost 5 bases and J lost 8; bases outside the gene matches: 10. The CDR3 extends over 15 amino acids. The CDR3 DNA reads TGTGCCAGCAGCCCAGCGGGAGGAAGTATCTATGAGCAGTTCTTC. Translating gives CASSPAGGSIYEQFF.

The genes are TRBV12-5 and TRBJ1-2; 8 positions match TRBD1. Germline lookup yields CDR1 LGHNT and CDR2 FRNRAP. V was pared by 3 bases and J by 4 bases, with 4 bases of the junction left unmatched. This CDR3 has 14 residues. CDR3 amino acids: CASGLDRGVYGYTF. For the CDR3, the DNA is TGTGCTAGTGGTTTAGACAGGGGAGTCTATGGCTACACCTTC.

The rearrangement joins TRBV15 to TRBJ2-3; 7 positions agree with TRBD2. Per germline, CDR1 LNHNV and CDR2 YYDKDF (reference sequence). V dropped 0 bases and J dropped 1; count of bases not matched to a gene: 7. The CDR3 has 17 residues. The CDR3 DNA sequence: TGTGCCACCAGCAGAGATAAGTGGGAGGGCCGCACAGATACGCAGTATTTT. Translation gives CATSRDKWEGRTDTQYF.

The rearrangement joins TRBV18 to TRBJ1-4; a possible D gene is TRBD1 (5 bases). Germline lookup yields CDR1 KGHSH and CDR2 LQKENI. This CDR3 has 14 residues. The V end was cut by 1 base, the J end by 8 bases, with 11 bases between. CDR3 nucleotide sequence: TGTGCCAGCTCACCACTAGGGGTAGGCGAAAAACTGTTTTTT. Its protein product is CASSPLGVGEKLFF.

This clone has only one observation. The chain carries TRBV18 and TRBJ1-4; no clear D gene. CDR3 length: 16 amino acids. Germline loops: CDR1 KGHSH, CDR2 LQKENI. Trimming cost V 3 bases and J 1 base, with 12 bases left between them. The CDR3 region has the DNA TGTGCCAGCTCACCGAGTAGAAGAGGAACTAATGAAAAACTGTTTTTT. Translation gives CASSPSRRGTNEKLFF.

This chain uses TRBV4-1 with TRBJ2-7; D is possibly TRBD1 (5 bases). CDR1 is MGHRA, CDR2 YSYEKL, per germline. Trimming cost V 0 bases and J 4 bases, with 10 bases left between them. CDR3 length equals 14 residues. The chain's CDR3 is CASSQEGGQYEQYF. The CDR3, as DNA: TGCGCCAGCAGCCAAGAGGGCGGACAATACGAGCAGTACTTC.

V usage is TRBV9 and J usage is TRBJ2-1; 9 bases map to TRBD2. Germline V gives CDR1 SGDLS, CDR2 YYNGEE. The CDR3 is made up of 17 amino acids. The V and J ends lost 2 bases and 0 bases, in that order; junction bases with no gene match: 6. For the CDR3, the DNA is TGTGCCAGCAGCGTGGCGGGAGGGGTGAGCTCCTACAATGAGCAGTTCTTC. This codes for CASSVAGGVSSYNEQFF. The entire variable domain, with the rest obtained from reference TRBV9 and TRBJ2-1, is as follows: DSGVTQTPKHLITATGQRVTLRCSPRSGDLSVYWYQQSLDQGLQFLIQYYNGEERAKGNILERFSAQQFPDLHSELNLSSLELGDSALYFCASSVAGGVSSYNEQFFGPGTRLTVL.

The genes are TRBV5-8 and TRBJ2-7; tentative D call: TRBD2 (6 bases). CDR1 is SGHTS, CDR2 YDEGEE, per germline. This CDR3 is built from 14 residues. Trimming took 2 bases from V and 0 from J, leaving 9 bases between them. The CDR3 nucleotides read TGTGCCAGCAGCTTCGGGAGCTACTCCTACGAGCAGTACTTC. Translating gives CASSFGSYSYEQYF.

The V and J genes are TRBV15 and TRBJ1-1; perhaps TRBD1 as D (5 bases). Per the germline V gene, CDR1 is LNHNV and CDR2 is YYDKDF (reference sequence). V lost 2 bases, J lost 1 base, and 8 bases lay in between. The CDR3 totals 14 residues. The CDR3 DNA reads as TGTGCCACCAGCAGAAAAGACAGGAACACTGAAGCTTTCTTT. Residues: CATSRKDRNTEAFF.

The chain joins TRBV15 to TRBJ1-6; D is ambiguous. Germline CDR1 reads LNHNV; CDR2 reads YYDKDF (reference sequence). The V end lost 0 bases, the J end lost 7 bases, and 10 bases lay between the germline ends. This CDR3 region has 15 residues. This CDR3 reads CATSRDGQRNSPLHF. Here the CDR3 DNA reads TGTGCCACCAGCAGAGATGGGCAGAGAAATTCACCCCTCCACTTT.